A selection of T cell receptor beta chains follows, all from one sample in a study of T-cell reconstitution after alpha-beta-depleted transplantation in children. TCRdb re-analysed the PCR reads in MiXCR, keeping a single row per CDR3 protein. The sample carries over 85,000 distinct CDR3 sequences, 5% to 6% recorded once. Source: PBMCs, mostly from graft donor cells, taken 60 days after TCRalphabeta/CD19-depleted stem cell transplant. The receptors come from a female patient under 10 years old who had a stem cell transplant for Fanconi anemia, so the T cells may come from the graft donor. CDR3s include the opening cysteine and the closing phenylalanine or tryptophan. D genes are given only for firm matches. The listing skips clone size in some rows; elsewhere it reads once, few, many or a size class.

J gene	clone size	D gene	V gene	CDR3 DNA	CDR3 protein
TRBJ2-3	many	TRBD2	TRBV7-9	TGTGCCAGCAGCTTAGCCAGGACTAGCGACGGCACAGATACGCAGTATTTT	CASSLARTSDGTDTQYF
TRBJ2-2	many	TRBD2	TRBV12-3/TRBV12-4	TGTGCCAGCAGTTTGGGACTAGCGGGCACCGGGGAGCTGTTTTTT	CASSLGLAGTGELFF
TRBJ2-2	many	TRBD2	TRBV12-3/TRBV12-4	TGTGCCAGCAGGGGACTAGCGGGAGTTATCGGGGAGCTGTTTTTT	CASRGLAGVIGELFF
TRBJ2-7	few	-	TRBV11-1	TGTGCCAGCAGCTTATTCCGGACCGGGATGGGGGAGCAGTACTTC	CASSLFRTGMGEQYF
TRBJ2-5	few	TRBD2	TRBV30	TGTGCCTGGAGTCTCGGACTAGCGGGAGAGACCCAGTACTTC	CAWSLGLAGETQYF
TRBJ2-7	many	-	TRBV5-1	TGCGCCAGCAGCGGCCGACTCCCCCCTTACGAGCAGTACTTC	CASSGRLPPYEQYF
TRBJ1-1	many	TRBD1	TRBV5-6	TGTGCCAGCAGCTTACGAACAGGGGGCCGTGACACTGAAGCTTTCTTT	CASSLRTGGRDTEAFF
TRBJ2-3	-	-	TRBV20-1	TGCAGTGGGGGGTGGGGGCGGATCGACAGCACAGATACGCAGTATTTT	CSGGWGRIDSTDTQYF
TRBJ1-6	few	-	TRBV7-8	TGTGCCAGCAGCCCTTGGACCGCTAAATTGAACTCACCCCTCCACTTT	CASSPWTAKLNSPLHF
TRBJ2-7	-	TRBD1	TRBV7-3	TGTGCCAGCAGCTCGACAGGGGGCGCACAGGAGCAGTACTTC	CASSSTGGAQEQYF
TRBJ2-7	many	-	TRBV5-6	TGTGCCAGCAGCTTGGAGAGGGGGGTGAGCTCCTACGAGCAGTACTTC	CASSLERGVSSYEQYF
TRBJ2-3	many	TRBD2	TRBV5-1	TGCGCCAGCAGCCCCGGGACTAGCGGGGGCACAGATACGCAGTATTTT	CASSPGTSGGTDTQYF
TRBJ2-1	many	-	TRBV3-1	TGTGCCAGCAGCCAAGTTTCCAGCGTAGGTGAGCAGTTCTTC	CASSQVSSVGEQFF
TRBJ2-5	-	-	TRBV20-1	TGCAGTGCGCCATCGGGAGTATGGGGCCAAGAGACCCAGTACTTC	CSAPSGVWGQETQYF
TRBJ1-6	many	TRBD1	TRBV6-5	TGTGCCAGCAGTTACACTCGGACAGGGGTGGCGGATTCACCCCTCCACTTT	CASSYTRTGVADSPLHF
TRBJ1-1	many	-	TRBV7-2	TGTGCCAGCAGCGCTCAGGTATCCACTGAAGCTTTCTTT	CASSAQVSTEAFF
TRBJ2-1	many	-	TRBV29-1	TGCAGCCTGACAGCGGACTCCTACAATGAGCAGTTCTTC	CSLTADSYNEQFF
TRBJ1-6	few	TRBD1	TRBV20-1	TGCAGTGCTAGAGAAATAGACAGGGAAGATAATTCACCCCTCCACTTT	CSAREIDREDNSPLHF
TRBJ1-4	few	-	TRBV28	TGTGCCAGCAGTTCTGGGTGGCATAAAACTAATGAAAAACTGTTTTTT	CASSSGWHKTNEKLFF
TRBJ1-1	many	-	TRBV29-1	TGCAGCGTTAGCCCCTCAGGGGCCCGTATGAACACTGAAGCTTTCTTT	CSVSPSGARMNTEAFF
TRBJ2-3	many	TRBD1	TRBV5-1	TGCGCCAGCAGCCTCTACAGGGGTGCAGATACGCAGTATTTT	CASSLYRGADTQYF
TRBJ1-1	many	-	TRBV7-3	TGTGCCAGCAGCTTACGGGGGGTACCGAACACTGAAGCTTTCTTT	CASSLRGVPNTEAFF